This T cell receptor (beta chain) was profiled in a study of blood T cell repertoires in COVID-19. Across the study: The analysed material was cDNA or gDNA that came from T cells, B-cell-depleted T cells, or PBMCs.

The age range of participants was about 18 to 95 years, with residence in about two dozen US areas. The protocol was immunoSEQ multiplex PCR, while the TCRdb copy is restricted to in-frame clones and leaves out a portion. This table has some 330,000 clones, around 90% appearing once. Between the trimmed V and J ends, which lost 0 bases and 5 bases, there was a span of 11 bases. CDR1 is SGHDT and CDR2 is YYEEEE in the germline V gene. This CDR3 region has 14 residues. The specimen was PBMCs or T cells enriched from blood (not recorded which). This sequence joins TRBV5-6 and TRBJ1-2, with D possibly TRBD1 on 5 matching bases. The clonotype was recovered from a woman under 40 who had recovered from COVID-19. In DNA form, the CDR3 reads TGTGCCAGCAGCTTGGATGCAGGGCGATATGGCTACACCTTC. Its translation: CASSLDAGRYGYTF.